The clone carrying this T cell receptor (beta chain) was seen once. The target antigen is unknown. This entry belongs to a study of a mutant IDH1 vaccine in newly diagnosed glioma. Assay used: immunoSEQ multiplex PCR; TCRdb lists only in-frame clones, some missing. The sample contains roughly 130,000 clones, roughly 78% of which appear only once. Germline V gene lookup returns CDR1 MNHEY and CDR2 SVGAGI. Trimming left V 7 bases short and J 6 bases short, with 19 bases between. The CDR3 totals 14 residues. Sample time point: week 11, during vaccination. Each dose delivered 300 ug of mutant IDH1 20-mer peptide subcutaneously with imiquimod.

This chain links TRBV6-5 with TRBJ2-7, with TRBD1 as a possible D gene (6 bases). Material: PBMCs, obtained from a glioma patient whose treatment included an IDH1 peptide vaccine. This sequence originates from a man between 35 and 55 years old with glioma. The CDR3 loop is CASNFATGKSEQYF. CDR3 in DNA: TGTGCCAGCAATTTTGCGACAGGAAAGAGCGAGCAGTACTTC.